These 22 T cell receptor beta chains were all obtained from the same sample, sequenced in a study of blood T cells in healthy people across ages. Next came a second PCR, run for about 7 to 11 cycles, which used a sample-barcoded 5' primer along with a J-beta primer mix. MiXCR, run by TCRdb on the 5' RACE reads, gives a single entry per CDR3 protein. This sample has approximately 1.5 million distinct CDR3 sequences, with 30% to 35% found just once. Sample: blood. The receptor source for this set is a woman aged 25 to 39 in good health.

With respect to this clonotype: Likely a read error: the CDR3 ends without its conserved phenylalanine or tryptophan. V and J are TRBV20-1 and TRBJ2-1; perhaps TRBD2 as D (6 bases). The CDR3 consists of 16 residues. V gave up 4 bases and J gave up 4 bases, with 20 bases separating them. Germline V gene data show CDR1 as DFQATT and CDR2 as SNEGSKA (reference sequence). CDR3 nucleotides: TGCAGTGCTAAGGGAGCTAGCGAAGGAGGTTACAATGAGCAGTTCGTC. The encoded protein is CSAKGASEGGYNEQFV.

J is TRBJ1-1 and V is TRBV28; a possible D gene is TRBD1 (5 bases). With 1 base removed from V and 2 bases from J, the gap between germline ends came to 11 bases. Per germline, CDR1 MDHEN and CDR2 SYDVKM. The CDR3 contains 15 residues. The CDR3 loop reads CASSLSGGSNTEAFF. The CDR3 nucleotides read TGTGCCAGCAGTTTATCCGGGGGGAGTAACACTGAAGCTTTCTTT.

V is TRBV30 and J is TRBJ2-5; TRBD2 matches 9 bases. The J call is in doubt because the DNA end fits TRBJ2-7 better. Germline V gene sequence: CDR1 GTSNPN, CDR2 SVGIG (reference sequence). CDR3 length: 15 residues. CDR3 DNA sequence: TGTGCCTGCGGGGGCCCCAGCGGGGGGCTCTACGAGCAGTACTTC. Protein: CACGGPSGGLYEQYF.

This clonotype was counted many times. V and J are TRBV20-1 and TRBJ1-5; the match to TRBD1 covers 8 bases. Germline V gives CDR1 DFQATT, CDR2 SNEGSKA (reference sequence). The CDR3 spans 14 residues. V trimming: 3 bases; J trimming: 7 bases; junction bases outside the gene matches: 8. Written as DNA, the CDR3 is TGCAGTGCTAGCCCCGGACAGGGTTACCAGCCCCAGCATTTT. This encodes CSASPGQGYQPQHF.

This clonotype has at least ten counts. The chain employs TRBV7-2 and TRBJ1-2; D uncertain. V was trimmed by 5 bases and J by 2 bases, leaving 9 bases between them. The CDR3 has 13 amino acids. Germline loops: CDR1 SGHTA, CDR2 FQGNSA. The chain's CDR3 is CASSPDKNYGYTF. Written as DNA, the CDR3 is TGTGCCAGCAGCCCTGACAAAAACTATGGCTACACCTTC.

This clonotype was seen many times. The V call is TRBV7-3, the J call TRBJ2-1, with D perhaps matching TRBD1 (5 bases). The CDR3 spans 12 residues. Per the germline V gene, CDR1 is SGHTA and CDR2 is FQGTGA. Deletions cut 2 bases from V and 8 bases from J, with 7 bases between. The CDR3 DNA reads TGTGCCAGCAGCTTAGGCAGGGATGAGCAGTTCTTC. Translation: CASSLGRDEQFF.

V usage is TRBV13 and J usage is TRBJ2-5; 9 bases fit TRBD2. This CDR3 contains 14 residues. Germline CDR1 reads PRHDT; CDR2 reads FYEKMQ (reference sequence). With 2 bases clipped from V and 11 bases from J, the junction kept 9 bases outside the gene matches. The CDR3 DNA is TGTGCCAGCAGCTTACAGCGGGGGGCCTACGTGCAGTACTTC. Encoded protein: CASSLQRGAYVQYF.

V is TRBV20-1 and J is TRBJ1-4; D remains ambiguous. The CDR3 sequence is 15 residues long. With 5 bases removed from V and 0 bases from J, the gap between germline ends came to 13 bases. Germline assignment: CDR1 DFQATT and CDR2 SNEGSKA (reference sequence). CDR3 in DNA: TGCAGTGCTGAGACATCCTACGCAACTAATGAAAAACTGTTTTTT. Protein: CSAETSYATNEKLFF.

Here the CDR3 DNA reads TGTGCCAGCAGTGAACGGCTCAGCCGCACAGAGACCCAGTACTTC. This translates into CASSERLSRTETQYF. This chain uses TRBV2 with TRBJ2-5; D remains ambiguous. Trimming shortened V by 2 bases and J by 4 bases, and 14 bases separated the two germline ends. CDR3 size: 15 residues. The germline gives CDR1 SNHLY, CDR2 FYNNEI. Full variable domain (rest looked up from reference TRBV2 and TRBJ2-5): EPEVTQTPSHQVTQMGQEVILRCVPISNHLYFYWYRQILGQKVEFLVSFYNNEISEKSEIFDDQFSVERPDGSNFTLKIRSTKLEDSAMYFCASSERLSRTETQYFGPGTRLLVL.

This clonotype was seen a few times. The chain uses TRBV3-1 and TRBJ2-1, with 8 bases identical to TRBD2. Germline V CDR1 and CDR2: LGHDT, YNNKEL (reference sequence). J gave up 5 bases and V 5 bases, and 8 bases lay outside the gene matches. The CDR3 extends over 15 amino acids. CDR3: CASSTQRESHNEQFF. For the CDR3, the DNA is TGTGCCAGCAGCACCCAGCGGGAGTCACACAATGAGCAGTTCTTC.

V is TRBV27 and J is TRBJ2-1; D is ambiguous. CDR1 MNHEY and CDR2 SMNVEV come from the germline V gene (reference sequence). The CDR3 consists of 14 residues. Deletions cut 0 bases from V and 7 bases from J, with 10 bases between. The CDR3 DNA reads TGTGCCAGCAGTTTATCGAAGGAGCTAAATGAGCAGTTCTTC. It translates to CASSLSKELNEQFF.

This clonotype was detected only a few times. The chain's CDR3 is CASSSSFWKETQYF. In DNA form, the CDR3 reads TGTGCCAGCAGCTCGTCTTTTTGGAAAGAGACCCAGTACTTC. The gene calls are TRBV7-8 and TRBJ2-5; no reliable D call. CDR1 and CDR2 from the germline V gene are SGHVS and FQNEAQ. The CDR3 extends over 14 amino acids. Between the trimmed V and J ends, which lost 4 bases and 3 bases, there was a span of 12 bases.

This clonotype was seen only a few times. The V gene is TRBV11-3, the J gene TRBJ2-7; a possible D gene is TRBD2 (6 bases). The end of the DNA is better explained by TRBJ2-5, so the J call may be wrong. This CDR3 contains 15 residues. CDR1 SGHNT and CDR2 YENEEA come from the germline V gene. The CDR3 loop reads CASSTSAGPQETQYF. DNA for the CDR3: TGTGCCAGCAGCACGTCGGCGGGACCCCAAGAGACCCAGTACTTC.

This clonotype occurred a few times. CDR3 DNA sequence: TGTGCCAGCAGCGTAGCAGGGGGCCAGTACGAGCAGTACTTC. Its protein is CASSVAGGQYEQYF. The chain has TRBV9 and TRBJ2-7; TRBD1 matches 8 bases. V dropped 0 bases and J dropped 4; count of bases not matched to a gene: 3. The germline V gene has CDR1 SGDLS and CDR2 YYNGEE. This CDR3 comprises 14 residues.

V and J are TRBV30 and TRBJ2-5; D ambiguous. Matching the DNA end better, TRBJ2-7 makes the J call doubtful. The CDR3 is 13 amino acids. CDR1 and CDR2 from the germline V gene are GTSNPN and SVGIG (reference sequence). The CDR3 spells CASQEGFGYEQYF. The CDR3 DNA reads TGTGCCTCCCAAGAAGGTTTTGGCTACGAGCAGTACTTC.

The V gene is TRBV6-6, the J gene TRBJ1-5; no clear D. Germline CDR1 and CDR2: MNHNY and SVGAGI (reference sequence). The V end was cut by 6 bases, the J end by 1 base, with 19 bases between. CDR3 length: 17 amino acids. CDR3 protein: CASRHSPLPDSNQPQHF. In DNA, the CDR3 is TGTGCCAGCAGACACAGCCCCCTGCCGGACAGCAATCAGCCCCAGCATTTT.

This sequence joins TRBV7-2 and TRBJ2-7, with 7 nucleotides matching TRBD2. CDR1 is SGHTA, CDR2 FQGNSA, per germline. The CDR3 spans 13 residues. The V segment lost 3 bases and the J segment 4 bases; nucleotides outside the gene matches: 3. CDR3 in amino acids: CASSFREAYEQYF. CDR3 coding DNA: TGTGCCAGCAGCTTTCGGGAGGCGTACGAGCAGTACTTC.

The gene calls are TRBV4-1 and TRBJ2-7; D is tentatively TRBD1 or TRBD2 (6 bases each). The germline V gene has CDR1 MGHRA and CDR2 YSYEKL. The CDR3 runs to 16 residues. V was shortened by 2 bases and J by 0 bases, with 14 bases between the two germline ends. CDR3 DNA: TGCGCCAGCAGCCAACACGGGGGCCCACGCTCCTACGAGCAGTACTTC. Protein: CASSQHGGPRSYEQYF.

This clonotype was detected a few times. CDR3 in DNA: TGCGCCAGCAGCCAAGTTCTGGGCGGGACGGCCAAAAACATTCAGTACTTC. It encodes CASSQVLGGTAKNIQYF. The chain has TRBV4-1 and TRBJ2-4; D perhaps matches TRBD2 (6 bases). From germline, CDR1 is MGHRA and CDR2 YSYEKL. Trimming removed 1 base from V and 1 base from J, with 14 bases in between. The CDR3 has 17 amino acids.

The gene calls are TRBV10-3 and TRBJ2-5; 7 bases align to TRBD2. Germline V gives CDR1 ENHRY, CDR2 SYGVKD. CDR3 length: 14 residues. J was trimmed by 5 bases and V by 0 bases; bases with no gene match: 3. CDR3 amino acids: CAISESGGIETQYF. The CDR3 nucleotides are TGTGCCATCAGTGAGTCGGGAGGGATCGAGACCCAGTACTTC.

The V and J genes are TRBV10-3 and TRBJ1-6, with 7 bases aligning to TRBD1. With 6 bases clipped from V and 6 bases from J, the junction kept 5 bases outside the gene matches. Germline CDR1 and CDR2: ENHRY and SYGVKD. The CDR3 runs to 14 residues. The CDR3 region has the DNA TGTGCCATCAGGGAACGGGACAGTAATTCACCCCTCCACTTT. This gives the protein CAIRERDSNSPLHF.

This clonotype was seen once. The rearrangement joins TRBV7-9 to TRBJ2-1; 9 bases fit TRBD1. The germline CDR1 and CDR2 sequences are SEHNR and FQNEAQ (reference sequence). This CDR3 comprises 16 residues. V was clipped by 5 bases and J by 0 bases; unmatched bases: 5. The CDR3 is CASSPRQGGSYNEQFF. The DNA of the CDR3 is TGTGCCAGCAGCCCACGACAGGGGGGCTCCTACAATGAGCAGTTCTTC.